Detailed here is one T cell receptor (beta chain). The antigen is not known. Alongside a J-beta primer mix, a sample-barcoded 5' primer served in a second PCR lasting about 7 to 11 cycles. Each cDNA molecule carried a tag from a template-switch adaptor that contained 12 random nucleotides. Via MiXCR, TCRdb re-called the 5' RACE reads, giving one row per CDR3 protein. The repertoire holds fewer than 700,000 distinct CDR3 sequences, with around 38% as singletons. These data are taken from a study of blood T cells in healthy people across ages. Isolated per sample were at least 6.5 million PBMCs. At least 5.5 micrograms of total RNA were extracted per sample. General study findings and limits: Diversity was higher, and naive CD4+ cells more numerous, in long-lived donors than in aged donors.

CDR3 length: 13 residues. V was pared by 3 bases and J by 5 bases, with 7 bases between. Germline lookup yields CDR1 SEHNR and CDR2 FQNEAQ (reference sequence). The source material was blood. The source of this sequence is a man older than 75 in good health. The rearrangement joins TRBV7-9 to TRBJ1-4; TRBD1 might be the D (5 bases). The chain's CDR3 is CASSFQGNEKLFF. As DNA, the CDR3 is TGTGCCAGCAGCTTCCAGGGCAATGAAAAACTGTTTTTT.